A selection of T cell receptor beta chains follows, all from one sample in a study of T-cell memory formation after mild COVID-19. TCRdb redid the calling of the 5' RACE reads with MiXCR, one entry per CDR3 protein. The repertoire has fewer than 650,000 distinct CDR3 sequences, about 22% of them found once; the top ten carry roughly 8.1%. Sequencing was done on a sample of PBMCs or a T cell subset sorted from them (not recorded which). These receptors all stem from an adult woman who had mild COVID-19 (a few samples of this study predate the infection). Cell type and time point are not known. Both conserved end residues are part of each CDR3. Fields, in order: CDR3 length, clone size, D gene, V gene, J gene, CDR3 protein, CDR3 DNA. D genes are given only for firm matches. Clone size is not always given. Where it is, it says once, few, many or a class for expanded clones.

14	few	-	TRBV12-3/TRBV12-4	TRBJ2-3	CASSLARARDTQYF	TGTGCCAGCAGTTTAGCCAGGGCCAGGGATACGCAGTATTTT
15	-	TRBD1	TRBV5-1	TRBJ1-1	CASSLMGQSNTEAFF	TGCGCCAGCAGCCTTATGGGACAGTCGAACACTGAAGCTTTCTTT
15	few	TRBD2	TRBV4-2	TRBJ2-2	CASSQELAGTGELFF	TGTGCCAGCAGCCAAGAACTAGCGGGCACCGGGGAGCTGTTTTTT
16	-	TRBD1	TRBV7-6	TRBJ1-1	CASSTEYGTGVTEAFF	TGTGCCAGCAGCACAGAATACGGGACAGGGGTAACCGAAGCTTTCTTT
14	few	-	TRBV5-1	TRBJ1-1	CASSLAFVNTEAFF	TGCGCCAGCAGCTTGGCGTTTGTGAACACTGAAGCTTTCTTT
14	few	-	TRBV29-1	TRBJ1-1	CSVADRATNTEAFF	TGCAGCGTTGCCGACCGTGCGACGAACACTGAAGCTTTCTTT
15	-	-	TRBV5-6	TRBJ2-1	CASSFLAVGTNEQFF	TGTGCCAGCAGCTTTCTAGCAGTGGGGACAAATGAGCAGTTCTTC
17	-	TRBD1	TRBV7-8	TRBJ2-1	CASSLEGQGRFRNEQFF	TGTGCCAGCAGCTTAGAGGGACAGGGGAGATTTCGGAATGAGCAGTTCTTC
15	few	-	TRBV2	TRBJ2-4	CASSEATVAKNIQYF	TGTGCCAGCAGTGAAGCGACTGTAGCCAAAAACATTCAGTACTTC
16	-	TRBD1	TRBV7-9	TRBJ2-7	CASSASVGQGRYEQYF	TGTGCCAGCAGCGCGTCGGTAGGACAGGGAAGATACGAGCAGTACTTC
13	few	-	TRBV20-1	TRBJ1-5	CSAKSRVLQPQHF	TGCAGTGCTAAAAGCAGGGTGTTACAGCCCCAGCATTTT
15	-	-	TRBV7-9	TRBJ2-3	CASSLAPGSTDTQYF	TGTGCCAGCAGCTTAGCCCCAGGGAGCACAGATACGCAGTATTTT
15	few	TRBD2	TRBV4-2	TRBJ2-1	CASSQASGSYNEQFF	TGTGCCAGCAGCCAGGCTAGCGGATCCTACAATGAGCAGTTCTTC
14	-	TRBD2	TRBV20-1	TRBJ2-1	CSAKGLAGSNEQFF	TGCAGTGCTAAGGGACTAGCGGGAAGCAATGAGCAGTTCTTC
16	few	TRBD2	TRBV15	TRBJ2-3	CATRIGTSGIGDTQYF	TGTGCCACCAGAATCGGGACTAGCGGGATAGGAGATACGCAGTATTTT
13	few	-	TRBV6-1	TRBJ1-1	CASSERWNTEAFF	TGTGCCAGCAGTGAGAGGTGGAACACTGAAGCTTTCTTT
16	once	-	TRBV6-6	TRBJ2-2	CASSYSYKPDTGELFF	TGTGCCAGCAGTTACTCGTACAAGCCTGACACCGGGGAGCTGTTTTTT
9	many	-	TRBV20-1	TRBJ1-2	CSAVGGYTF	TGCAGTGCTGTTGGTGGCTACACCTTC
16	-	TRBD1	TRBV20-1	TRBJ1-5	CSAREAQGVWNQPQHF	TGCAGTGCTAGAGAGGCGCAGGGGGTCTGGAATCAGCCCCAGCATTTT
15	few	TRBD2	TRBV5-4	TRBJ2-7	CASSWGLAGSYEQYF	TGTGCCAGCAGCTGGGGACTAGCGGGTTCCTACGAGCAGTACTTC
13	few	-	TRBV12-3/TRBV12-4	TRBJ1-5	CASSFLRGGGQHF	TGTGCCAGCAGTTTTTTACGCGGTGGGGGCCAGCATTTT
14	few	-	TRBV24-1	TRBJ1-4	CATSDGERGEKLFF	TGTGCCACCAGTGACGGGGAGCGTGGGGAAAAACTGTTTTTT
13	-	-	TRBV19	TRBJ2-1	CASSIGDGNEQFF	TGTGCCAGTAGTATAGGGGATGGAAATGAGCAGTTCTTC
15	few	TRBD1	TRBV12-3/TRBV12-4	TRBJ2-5	CASSSGQGRGETQYF	TGTGCCAGCAGTTCTGGACAGGGACGGGGAGAGACCCAGTACTTC
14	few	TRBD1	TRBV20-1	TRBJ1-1	CSALDRGGRTEAFF	TGCAGTGCTCTTGACAGGGGCGGAAGGACTGAAGCTTTCTTT
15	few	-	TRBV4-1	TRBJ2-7	CASSEGEGYSYEQYF	TGCGCCAGCAGCGAGGGGGAAGGTTACTCCTACGAGCAGTACTTC
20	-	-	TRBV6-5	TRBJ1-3	CASSYLRGVYGGLSGNTIYF	TGTGCCAGCAGTTACCTGCGGGGGGTCTATGGGGGCCTCTCTGGAAACACCATATATTTT
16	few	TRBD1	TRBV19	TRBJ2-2	CASSILGQDNTGELFF	TGTGCCAGTAGTATATTAGGACAGGATAACACCGGGGAGCTGTTTTTT
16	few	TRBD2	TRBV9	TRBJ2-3	CASSGPSGGITDTQYF	TGTGCCAGCAGCGGACCTAGCGGGGGCATCACAGATACGCAGTATTTT
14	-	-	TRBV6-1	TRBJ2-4	CASSANIAKNIQYF	TGTGCCAGCAGTGCAAATATAGCCAAAAACATTCAGTACTTC
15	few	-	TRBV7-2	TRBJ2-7	CASSLRVPGAYEQYF	TGTGCCAGCAGCCTCCGGGTTCCTGGAGCCTACGAGCAGTACTTC
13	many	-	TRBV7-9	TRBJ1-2	CASSLYRNYGYTF	TGTGCCAGCAGCTTATATCGGAACTATGGCTACACCTTC
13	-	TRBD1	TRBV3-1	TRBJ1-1	CASSRGTGGAAFF	TGTGCCAGCAGCCGAGGGACAGGGGGCGCCGCTTTCTTT
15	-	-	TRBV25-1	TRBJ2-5	CASSESQGRQETQYF	TGTGCCAGCAGTGAATCCCAGGGGCGGCAAGAGACCCAGTACTTC
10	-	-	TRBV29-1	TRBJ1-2	CSDFQGGYTF	TGCAGCGATTTCCAAGGCGGCTACACCTTC
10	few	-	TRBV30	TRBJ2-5	CAWGEETQYF	TGTGCCTGGGGCGAAGAGACCCAGTACTTC
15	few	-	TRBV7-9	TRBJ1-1	CASSLVSGGASEAFF	TGTGCCAGCAGCTTAGTCTCCGGGGGCGCATCTGAAGCTTTCTTT